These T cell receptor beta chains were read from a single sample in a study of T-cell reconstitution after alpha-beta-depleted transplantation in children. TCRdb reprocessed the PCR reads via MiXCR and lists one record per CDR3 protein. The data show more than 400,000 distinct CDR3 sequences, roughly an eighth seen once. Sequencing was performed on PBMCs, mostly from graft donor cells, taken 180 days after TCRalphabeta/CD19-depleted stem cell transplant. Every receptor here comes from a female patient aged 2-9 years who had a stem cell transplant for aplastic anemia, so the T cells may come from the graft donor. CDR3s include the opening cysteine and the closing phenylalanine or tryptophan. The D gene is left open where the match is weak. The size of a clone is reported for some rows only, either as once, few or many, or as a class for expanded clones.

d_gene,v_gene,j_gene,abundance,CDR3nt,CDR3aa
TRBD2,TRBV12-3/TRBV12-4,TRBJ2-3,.,TGTGCCAGCGGCCAGCGGGATCAAACAGATACGCAGTATTTT,CASGQRDQTDTQYF
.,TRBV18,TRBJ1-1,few,TGTGCCAGCTCACCAGGGGGGGGCCCTTGGGGCACTGAAGCTTTCTTT,CASSPGGGPWGTEAFF
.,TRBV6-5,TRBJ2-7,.,TGTGCCAGCAGTTACAGAACAGGGAAGGACGAGCAGTACTTC,CASSYRTGKDEQYF
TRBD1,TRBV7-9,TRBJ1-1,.,TGTGCCAGCAGCTTACCCTCCAGGGGGGTCACTGAAGCTTTCTTT,CASSLPSRGVTEAFF
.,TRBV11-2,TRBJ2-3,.,TGTGCCAGCAGCTTATGGGTGGGCGGTAGCACAGATACGCAGTATTTT,CASSLWVGGSTDTQYF
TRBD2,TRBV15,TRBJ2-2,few,TGTGCCACCAGCCCCAGCGGGATGAACACCGGGGAGCTGTTTTTT,CATSPSGMNTGELFF
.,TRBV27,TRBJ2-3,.,TGTGCCAGCAGTTTATCGGGGCCGAAAGATACGCAGTATTTT,CASSLSGPKDTQYF
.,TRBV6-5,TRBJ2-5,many,TGTGCCAGCAGTTACTCTCCGGGGGTAGAGACCCAGTACTTC,CASSYSPGVETQYF
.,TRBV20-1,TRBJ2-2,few,TGCAGTGCTAGAGATCTTAGGGCCGCGAACACCGGGGAGCTGTTTTTT,CSARDLRAANTGELFF
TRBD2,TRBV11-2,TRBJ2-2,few,TGTGCCAGCAGCTCCCCTCGGACTAGCGGTTTGGGCGGGGAGCTGTTTTTT,CASSSPRTSGLGGELFF
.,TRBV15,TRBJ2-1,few,TGTGCCACCAGCAGGTCCAATGAGCAGTTCTTC,CATSRSNEQFF
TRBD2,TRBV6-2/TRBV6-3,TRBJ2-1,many,TGTGCCAGCAGGACTAGCGGGAGCAGAGATGAGCAGTTCTTC,CASRTSGSRDEQFF
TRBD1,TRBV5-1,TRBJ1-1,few,TGCGCCAGCAGCCCAGGGGGCCTTGGAATGAACACTGAAGCTTTCTTT,CASSPGGLGMNTEAFF
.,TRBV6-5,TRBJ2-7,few,TGTGCCAGCAGTTACTCGGCAGGAACCTACGAGCAGTACTTC,CASSYSAGTYEQYF
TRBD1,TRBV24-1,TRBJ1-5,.,TGTGCCACCAGTGAACCCGGACAGGATGAGCCCCAGCATTTT,CATSEPGQDEPQHF
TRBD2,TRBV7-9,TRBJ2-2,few,TGTGCCAGCAGCATACTAAGCGGGAGGTTTACCGGGGAGCTGTTTTTT,CASSILSGRFTGELFF
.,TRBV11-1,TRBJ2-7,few,TGTGCCAGCAGCTTATCACCCGTTCAGTGGGGTTTAACCTACGAGCAGTACTTC,CASSLSPVQWGLTYEQYF
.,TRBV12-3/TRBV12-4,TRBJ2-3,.,TGTGCCAGCAGTTTCTCCGAGGTGGTGTCAGATACGCAGTATTTT,CASSFSEVVSDTQYF
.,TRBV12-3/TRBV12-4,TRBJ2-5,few,TGTGCCAGCAGGAGGCCGGAGTCAGACACCCAGTACTTC,CASRRPESDTQYF
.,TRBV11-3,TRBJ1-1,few,TGTGCCAGCAGCTTACCGTGGGGCACTGAAGCTTTCTTT,CASSLPWGTEAFF
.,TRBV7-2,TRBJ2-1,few,TGTGCCAGCAGCTTAGCGCTCGACAGAGGCGATGAGCAGTTCTTC,CASSLALDRGDEQFF